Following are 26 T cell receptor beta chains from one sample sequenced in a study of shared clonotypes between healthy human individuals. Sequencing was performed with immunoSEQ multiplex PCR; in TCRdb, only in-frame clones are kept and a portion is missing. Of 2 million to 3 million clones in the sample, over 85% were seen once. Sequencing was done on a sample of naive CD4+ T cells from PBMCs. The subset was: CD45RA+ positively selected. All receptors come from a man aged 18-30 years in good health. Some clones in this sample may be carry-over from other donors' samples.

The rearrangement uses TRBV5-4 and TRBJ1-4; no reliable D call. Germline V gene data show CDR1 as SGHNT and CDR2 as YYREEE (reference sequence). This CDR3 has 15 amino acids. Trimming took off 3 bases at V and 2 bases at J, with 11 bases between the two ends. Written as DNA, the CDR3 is TGTGCCAGCAGCTCGGGGATTGCGACTAATGAAAAACTGTTTTTT. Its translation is CASSSGIATNEKLFF.

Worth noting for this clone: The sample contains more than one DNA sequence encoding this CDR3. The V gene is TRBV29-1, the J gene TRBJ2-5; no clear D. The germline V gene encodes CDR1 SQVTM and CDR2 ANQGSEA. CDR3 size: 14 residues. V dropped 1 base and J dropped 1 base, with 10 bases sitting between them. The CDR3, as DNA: TGCAGCGTTGAAGGCTGGGTAGGCCAAGAGACCCAGTACTTC. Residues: CSVEGWVGQETQYF.

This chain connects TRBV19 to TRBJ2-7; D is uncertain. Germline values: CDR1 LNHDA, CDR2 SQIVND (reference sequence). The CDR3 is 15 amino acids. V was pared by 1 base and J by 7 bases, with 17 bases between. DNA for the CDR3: TGTGCCAGTAGTATAGGGCACACGAGAGACGGGGAGCAGTACTTC. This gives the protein CASSIGHTRDGEQYF. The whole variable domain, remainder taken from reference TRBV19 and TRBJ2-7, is DGGITQSPKYLFRKEGQNVTLSCEQNLNHDAMYWYRQDPGQGLRLIYYSQIVNDFQKGDIAEGYSVSREKKESFPLTVTSAQKNPTAFYLCASSIGHTRDGEQYFGPGTRLTVT.

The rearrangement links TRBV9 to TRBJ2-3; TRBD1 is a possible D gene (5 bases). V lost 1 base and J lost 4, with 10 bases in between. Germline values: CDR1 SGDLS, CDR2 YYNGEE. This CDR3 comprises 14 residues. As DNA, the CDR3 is TGTGCCAGCAGCGTACAGGGTGCCCCAGATACGCAGTATTTT. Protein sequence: CASSVQGAPDTQYF.

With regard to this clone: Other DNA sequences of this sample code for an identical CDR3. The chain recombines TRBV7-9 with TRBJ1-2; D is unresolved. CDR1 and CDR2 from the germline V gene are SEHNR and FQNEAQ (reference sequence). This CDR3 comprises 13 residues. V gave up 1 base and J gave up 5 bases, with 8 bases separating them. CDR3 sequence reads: CASSLEGFYGYTF. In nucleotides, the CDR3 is TGTGCCAGCAGCTTAGAAGGCTTTTATGGCTACACCTTC.

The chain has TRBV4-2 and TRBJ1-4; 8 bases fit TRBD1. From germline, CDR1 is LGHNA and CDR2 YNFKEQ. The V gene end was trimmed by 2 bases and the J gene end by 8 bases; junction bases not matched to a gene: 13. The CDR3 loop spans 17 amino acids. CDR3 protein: CASSQKRGGDRQEKLFF. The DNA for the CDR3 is TGTGCCAGCAGCCAAAAAAGGGGGGGGGACAGGCAGGAAAAACTGTTTTTT.

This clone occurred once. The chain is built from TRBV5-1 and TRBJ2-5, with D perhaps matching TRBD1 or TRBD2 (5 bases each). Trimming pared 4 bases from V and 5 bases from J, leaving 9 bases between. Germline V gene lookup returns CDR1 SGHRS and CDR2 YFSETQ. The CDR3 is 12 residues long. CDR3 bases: TGCGCCAGCAGCCCGTGGGGGGAGACCCAGTACTTC. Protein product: CASSPWGETQYF.

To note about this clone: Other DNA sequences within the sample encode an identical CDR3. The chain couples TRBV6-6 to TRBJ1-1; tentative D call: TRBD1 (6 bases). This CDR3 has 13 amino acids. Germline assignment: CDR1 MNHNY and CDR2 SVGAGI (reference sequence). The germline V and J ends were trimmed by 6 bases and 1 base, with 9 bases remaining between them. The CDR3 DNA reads TGTGCCAGCAGCAGGGGCGGGAACACTGAAGCTTTCTTT. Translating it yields CASSRGGNTEAFF.

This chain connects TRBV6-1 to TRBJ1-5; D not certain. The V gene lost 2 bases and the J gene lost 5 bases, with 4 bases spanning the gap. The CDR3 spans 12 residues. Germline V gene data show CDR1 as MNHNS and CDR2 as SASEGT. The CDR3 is CASSELYQPQHF. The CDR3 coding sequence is TGTGCCAGCAGTGAACTATATCAGCCCCAGCATTTT.

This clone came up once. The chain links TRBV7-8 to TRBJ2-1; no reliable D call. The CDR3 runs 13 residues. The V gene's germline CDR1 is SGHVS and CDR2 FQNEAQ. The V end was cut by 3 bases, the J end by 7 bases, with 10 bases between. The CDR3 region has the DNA TGTGCCAGCAGCTTCGTGGAGATAAATGAGCAGTTCTTC. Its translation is CASSFVEINEQFF. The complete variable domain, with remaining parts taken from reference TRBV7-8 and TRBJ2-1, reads GAGVSQSPRYKVAKRGQDVALRCDPISGHVSLFWYQQALGQGPEFLTYFQNEAQLDKSGLPSDRFFAERPEGSVSTLKIQRTQQEDSAVYLCASSFVEINEQFFGPGTRLTVL.

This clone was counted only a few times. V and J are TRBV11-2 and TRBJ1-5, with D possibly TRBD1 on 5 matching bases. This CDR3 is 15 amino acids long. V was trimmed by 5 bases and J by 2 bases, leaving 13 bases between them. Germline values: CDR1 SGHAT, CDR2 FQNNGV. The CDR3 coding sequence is TGTGCCAGCAGCCAAGGGACTTTAGGCAATCAGCCCCAGCATTTT. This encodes CASSQGTLGNQPQHF. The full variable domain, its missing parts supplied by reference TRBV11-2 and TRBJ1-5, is EAGVAQSPRYKIIEKRQSVAFWCNPISGHATLYWYQQILGQGPKLLIQFQNNGVVDDSQLPKDRFSAERLKGVDSTLKIQPAKLEDSAVYLCASSQGTLGNQPQHFGDGTRLSIL.

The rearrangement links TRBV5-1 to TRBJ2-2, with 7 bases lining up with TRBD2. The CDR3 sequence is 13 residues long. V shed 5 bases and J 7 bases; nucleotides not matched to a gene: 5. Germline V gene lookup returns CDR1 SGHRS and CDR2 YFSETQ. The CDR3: CASSREVDGELFF. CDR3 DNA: TGCGCCAGCAGTCGGGAGGTGGACGGGGAGCTGTTTTTT.

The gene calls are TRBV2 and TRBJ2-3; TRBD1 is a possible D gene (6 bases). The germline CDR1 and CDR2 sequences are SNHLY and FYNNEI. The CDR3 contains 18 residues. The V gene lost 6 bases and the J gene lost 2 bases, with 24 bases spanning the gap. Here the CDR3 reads CASSFSKTGTPYTDTQYF. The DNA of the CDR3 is TGTGCCAGCAGCTTCAGTAAAACCGGGACACCTTACACAGATACGCAGTATTTT.

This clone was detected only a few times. CDR3 DNA: TGTGCCAGCAGCGACCGTCCCCCACGGCCGGGGGAGACCGGGGAGCTGTTTTTT. Its protein is CASSDRPPRPGETGELFF. The chain is built from TRBV9 and TRBJ2-2; D might be TRBD2 (6 bases). This CDR3 contains 18 residues. Germline V lookup: CDR1 SGDLS, CDR2 YYNGEE. V was trimmed by 3 bases and J by 5 bases, leaving 23 bases between them. Drawing the rest from reference TRBV9 and TRBJ2-2, the complete variable domain is DSGVTQTPKHLITATGQRVTLRCSPRSGDLSVYWYQQSLDQGLQFLIQYYNGEERAKGNILERFSAQQFPDLHSELNLSSLELGDSALYFCASSDRPPRPGETGELFFGEGSRLTVL.

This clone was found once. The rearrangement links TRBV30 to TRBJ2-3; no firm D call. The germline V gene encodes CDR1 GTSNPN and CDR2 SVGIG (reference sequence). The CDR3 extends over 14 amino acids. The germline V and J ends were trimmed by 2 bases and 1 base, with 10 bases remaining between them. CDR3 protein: CAWSRDFGTDTQYF. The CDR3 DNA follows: TGTGCCTGGAGTCGCGACTTCGGCACAGATACGCAGTATTTT.

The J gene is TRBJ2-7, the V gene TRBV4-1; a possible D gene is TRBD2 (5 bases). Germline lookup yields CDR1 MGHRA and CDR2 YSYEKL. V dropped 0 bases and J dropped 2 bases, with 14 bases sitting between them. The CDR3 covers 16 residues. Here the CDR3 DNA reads TGCGCCAGCAGCCAAGATCCCGGAGGTATTGCCTACGAGCAGTACTTC. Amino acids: CASSQDPGGIAYEQYF.

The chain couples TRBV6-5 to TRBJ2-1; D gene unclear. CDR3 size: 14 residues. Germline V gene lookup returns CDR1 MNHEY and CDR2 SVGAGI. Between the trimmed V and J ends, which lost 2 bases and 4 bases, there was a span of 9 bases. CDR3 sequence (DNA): TGTGCCAGCAGTTACGGCGAGTCATACAATGAGCAGTTCTTC. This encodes CASSYGESYNEQFF.

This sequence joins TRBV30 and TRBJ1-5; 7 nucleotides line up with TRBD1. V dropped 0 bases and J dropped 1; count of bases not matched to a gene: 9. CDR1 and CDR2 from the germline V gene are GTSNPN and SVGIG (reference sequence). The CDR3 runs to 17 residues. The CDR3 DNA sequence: TGTGCCTGGAGTGTCAGTAGGGGGCCTGGGAGCAATCAGCCCCAGCATTTT. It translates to CAWSVSRGPGSNQPQHF.

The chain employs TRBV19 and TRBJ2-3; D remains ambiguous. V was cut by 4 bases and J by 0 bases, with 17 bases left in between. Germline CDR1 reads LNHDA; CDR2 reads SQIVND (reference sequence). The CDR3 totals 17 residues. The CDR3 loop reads CASSTRFRSLSTDTQYF. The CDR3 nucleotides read TGTGCCAGTAGTACGCGCTTCAGGAGTTTGAGCACAGATACGCAGTATTTT.

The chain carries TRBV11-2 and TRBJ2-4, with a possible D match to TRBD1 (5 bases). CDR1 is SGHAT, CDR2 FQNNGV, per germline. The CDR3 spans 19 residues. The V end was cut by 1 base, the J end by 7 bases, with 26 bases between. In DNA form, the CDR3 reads TGTGCCAGCAGCTTAGTCGATTTGGGGTCCAGGAAAGGGGTTAACATTCAGTACTTC. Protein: CASSLVDLGSRKGVNIQYF.

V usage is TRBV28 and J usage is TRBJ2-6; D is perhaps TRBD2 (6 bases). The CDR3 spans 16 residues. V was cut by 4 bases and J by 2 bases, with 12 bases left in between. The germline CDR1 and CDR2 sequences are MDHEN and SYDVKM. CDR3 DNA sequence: TGTGCCAGCAGTTCGCCCGCGGGGACTGGGGCCAACGTCCTGACTTTC. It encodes CASSSPAGTGANVLTF.

The CDR3 loop is CASSLDPGLAELEQFF. CDR3 in DNA: TGCGCCAGCAGCTTGGATCCCGGACTAGCGGAGCTTGAGCAGTTCTTC. This chain connects TRBV5-1 to TRBJ2-1; 10 bases agree with TRBD2. The CDR3 has 16 residues. The V gene end was trimmed by 0 bases and the J gene end by 9 bases; junction bases not matched to a gene: 9. Per germline, CDR1 SGHRS and CDR2 YFSETQ.

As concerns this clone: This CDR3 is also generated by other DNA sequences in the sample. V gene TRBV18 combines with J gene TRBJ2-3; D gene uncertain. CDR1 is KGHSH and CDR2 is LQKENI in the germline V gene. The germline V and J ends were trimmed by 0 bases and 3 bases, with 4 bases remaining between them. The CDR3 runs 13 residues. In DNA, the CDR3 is TGTGCCAGCTCACCACCGTCGACAGATACGCAGTATTTT. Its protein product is CASSPPSTDTQYF.

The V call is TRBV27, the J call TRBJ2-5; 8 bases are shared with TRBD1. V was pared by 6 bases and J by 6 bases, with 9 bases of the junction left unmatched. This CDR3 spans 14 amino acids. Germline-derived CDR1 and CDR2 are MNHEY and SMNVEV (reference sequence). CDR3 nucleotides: TGTGCCAGCAGCAGGGGGCGGGTCGGGAAGACCCAGTACTTC. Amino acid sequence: CASSRGRVGKTQYF.

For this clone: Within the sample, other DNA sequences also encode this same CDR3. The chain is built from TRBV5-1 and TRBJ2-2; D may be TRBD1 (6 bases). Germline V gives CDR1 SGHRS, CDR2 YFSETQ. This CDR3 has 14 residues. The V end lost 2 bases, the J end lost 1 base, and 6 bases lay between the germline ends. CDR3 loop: CASSLQGNTGELFF. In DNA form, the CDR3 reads TGCGCCAGCAGCTTACAGGGGAACACCGGGGAGCTGTTTTTT.

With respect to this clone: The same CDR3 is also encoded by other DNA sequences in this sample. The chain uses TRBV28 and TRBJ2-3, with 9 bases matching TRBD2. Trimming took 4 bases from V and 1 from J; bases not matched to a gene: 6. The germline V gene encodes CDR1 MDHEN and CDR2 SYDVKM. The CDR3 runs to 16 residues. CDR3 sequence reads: CASSSPTSGRTDTQYF. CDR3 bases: TGTGCCAGCAGTTCCCCGACTAGCGGCCGCACAGATACGCAGTATTTT. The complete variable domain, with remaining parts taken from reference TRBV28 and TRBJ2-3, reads DVKVTQSSRYLVKRTGEKVFLECVQDMDHENMFWYRQDPGLGLRLIYFSYDVKMKEKGDIPEGYSVSREKKERFSLILESASTNQTSMYLCASSSPTSGRTDTQYFGPGTRLTVL.